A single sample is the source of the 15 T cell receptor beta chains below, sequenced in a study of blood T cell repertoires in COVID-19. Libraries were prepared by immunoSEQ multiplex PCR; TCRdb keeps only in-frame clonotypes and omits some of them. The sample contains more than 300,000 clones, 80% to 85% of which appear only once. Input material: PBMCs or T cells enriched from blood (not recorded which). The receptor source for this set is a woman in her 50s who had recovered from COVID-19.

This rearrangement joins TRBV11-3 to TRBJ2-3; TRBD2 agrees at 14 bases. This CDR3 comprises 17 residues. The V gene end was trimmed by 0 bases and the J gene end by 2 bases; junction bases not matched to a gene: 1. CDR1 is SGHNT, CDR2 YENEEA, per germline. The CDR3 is CASSLETSGGVTDTQYF. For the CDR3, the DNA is TGTGCCAGCAGCTTAGAGACTAGCGGGGGGGTCACAGATACGCAGTATTTT.

The CDR3 nucleotides read TGTGCCATCAGTGGGCCTGGACAGGGGTCCAGCTCCTACGAGCAGTACTTC. This gives the protein CAISGPGQGSSSYEQYF. V gene TRBV10-3 combines with J gene TRBJ2-7; the match to TRBD1 covers 9 bases. The CDR3 is made up of 17 amino acids. CDR1 is ENHRY, CDR2 SYGVKD, per germline. The V segment lost 4 bases and the J segment 0 bases; nucleotides outside the gene matches: 10.

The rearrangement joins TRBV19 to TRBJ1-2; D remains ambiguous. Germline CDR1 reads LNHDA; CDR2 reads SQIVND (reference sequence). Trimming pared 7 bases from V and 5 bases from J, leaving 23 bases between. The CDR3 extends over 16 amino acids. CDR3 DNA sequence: TGTGCCAGTACCGGTTTAGCATCTTGGGAGCCATATGGCTACACCTTC. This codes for CASTGLASWEPYGYTF.

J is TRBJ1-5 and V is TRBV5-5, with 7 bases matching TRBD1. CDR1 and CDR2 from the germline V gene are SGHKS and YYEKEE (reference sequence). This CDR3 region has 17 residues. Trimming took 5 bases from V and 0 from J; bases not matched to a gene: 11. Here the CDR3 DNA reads TGTGCCAGCAGTTTTCAGGGGGACGTCTATAGCAATCAGCCCCAGCATTTT. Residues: CASSFQGDVYSNQPQHF.

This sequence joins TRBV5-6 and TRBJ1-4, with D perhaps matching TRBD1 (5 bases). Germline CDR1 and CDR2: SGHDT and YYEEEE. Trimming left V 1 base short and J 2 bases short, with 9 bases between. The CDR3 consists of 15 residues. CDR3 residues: CASSLRRGTNEKLFF. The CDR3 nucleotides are TGTGCCAGCAGCTTGCGTCGGGGGACTAATGAAAAACTGTTTTTT.

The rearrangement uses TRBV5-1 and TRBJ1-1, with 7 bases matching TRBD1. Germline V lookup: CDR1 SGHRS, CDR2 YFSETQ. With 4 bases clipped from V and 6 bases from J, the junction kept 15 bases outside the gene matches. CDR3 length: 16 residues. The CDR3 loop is CASSPDQFTGVSEAFF. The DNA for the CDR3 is TGCGCCAGCAGCCCCGACCAGTTTACAGGGGTCTCTGAAGCTTTCTTT.

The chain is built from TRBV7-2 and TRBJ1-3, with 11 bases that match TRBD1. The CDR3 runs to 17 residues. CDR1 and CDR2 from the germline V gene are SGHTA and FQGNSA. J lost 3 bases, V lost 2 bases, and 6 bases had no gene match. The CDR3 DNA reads TGTGCCAGCAGCTTATATGGACAGGGGGCGGGTGGAAACACCATATATTTT. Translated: CASSLYGQGAGGNTIYF.

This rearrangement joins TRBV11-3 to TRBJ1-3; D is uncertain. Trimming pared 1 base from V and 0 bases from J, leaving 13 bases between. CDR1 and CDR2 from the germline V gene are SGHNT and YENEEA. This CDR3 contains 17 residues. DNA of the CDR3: TGTGCCAGCAGCTTAGGTCCGAGTTTAAGCTCTGGAAACACCATATATTTT. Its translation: CASSLGPSLSSGNTIYF.

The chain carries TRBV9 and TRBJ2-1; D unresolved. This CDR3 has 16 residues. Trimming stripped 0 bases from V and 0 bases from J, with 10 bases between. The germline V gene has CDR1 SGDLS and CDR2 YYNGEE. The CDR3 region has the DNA TGTGCCAGCAGCGTAGCCCTATCGTTCTCCTACAATGAGCAGTTCTTC. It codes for CASSVALSFSYNEQFF.

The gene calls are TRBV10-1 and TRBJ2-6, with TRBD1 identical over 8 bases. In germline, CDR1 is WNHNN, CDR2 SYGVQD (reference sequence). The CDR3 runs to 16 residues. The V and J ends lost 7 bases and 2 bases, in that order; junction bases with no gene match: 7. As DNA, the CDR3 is TGCGCCAGCAATAAATGGACAGGGCCTGGGGCCAACGTCCTGACTTTC. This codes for CASNKWTGPGANVLTF.

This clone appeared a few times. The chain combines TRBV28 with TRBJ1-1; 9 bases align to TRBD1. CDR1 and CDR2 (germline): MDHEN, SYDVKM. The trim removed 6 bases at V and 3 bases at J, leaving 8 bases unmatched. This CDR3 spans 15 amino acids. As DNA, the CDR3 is TGTGCCAGCAGCCAAACACAGGGGGCATACACTGAAGCTTTCTTT. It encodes CASSQTQGAYTEAFF.

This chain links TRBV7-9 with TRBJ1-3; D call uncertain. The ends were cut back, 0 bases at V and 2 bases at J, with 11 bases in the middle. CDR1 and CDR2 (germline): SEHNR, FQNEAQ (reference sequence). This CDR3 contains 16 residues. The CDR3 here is CASSLARSGTGNTIYF. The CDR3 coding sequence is TGTGCCAGCAGCTTAGCTCGGTCAGGAACTGGAAACACCATATATTTT.

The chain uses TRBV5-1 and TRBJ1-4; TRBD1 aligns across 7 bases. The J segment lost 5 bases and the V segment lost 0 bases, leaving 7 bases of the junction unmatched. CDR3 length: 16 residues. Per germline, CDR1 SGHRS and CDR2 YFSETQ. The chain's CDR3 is CASSLGVGGSNEKLFF. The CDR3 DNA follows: TGCGCCAGCAGCTTGGGTGTAGGGGGCTCCAATGAAAAACTGTTTTTT.

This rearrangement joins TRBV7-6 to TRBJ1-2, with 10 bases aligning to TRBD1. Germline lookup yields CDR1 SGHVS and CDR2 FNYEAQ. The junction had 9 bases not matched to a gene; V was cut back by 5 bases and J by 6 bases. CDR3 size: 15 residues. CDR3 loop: CASSSAGQGSDGYTF. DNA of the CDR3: TGTGCCAGCAGCAGCGCGGGACAGGGGTCCGATGGCTACACCTTC.

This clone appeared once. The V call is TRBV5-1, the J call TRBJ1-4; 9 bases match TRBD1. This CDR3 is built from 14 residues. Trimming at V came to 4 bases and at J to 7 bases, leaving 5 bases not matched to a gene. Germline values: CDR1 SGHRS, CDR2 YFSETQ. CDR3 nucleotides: TGCGCCAGCAGCGTACAGGGGGCTGGTGAAAAACTGTTTTTT. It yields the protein CASSVQGAGEKLFF. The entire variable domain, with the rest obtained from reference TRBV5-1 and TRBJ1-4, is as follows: KAGVTQTPRYLIKTRGQQVTLSCSPISGHRSVSWYQQTPGQGLQFLFEYFSETQRNKGNFPGRFSGRQFSNSRSEMNVSTLELGDSALYLCASSVQGAGEKLFFGSGTQLSVL.